The 2 T cell receptor beta chains given below trace back to one sample, sequenced in a study of T cell repertoires in cytomegalovirus infection. TCRdb independently ran MiXCR on the reads; one entry per CDR3 protein. The sample records approximately 200,000 distinct CDR3 sequences, roughly 30% being singletons. Sequencing input: PBMCs. The receptors derive from a human donor in good health (CMV status not recorded). Some clones in this sample may be carry-over from other donors' samples.

The sample holds many counts of this clonotype. The rearrangement links TRBV7-2 to TRBJ1-1; no reliable D call. The V and J ends lost 3 bases and 1 base respectively, with 6 bases between them. The germline V gene encodes CDR1 SGHTA and CDR2 FQGNSA. The length of the CDR3 is 13 residues. This CDR3 is CASSLTSNTEAFF. DNA for the CDR3: TGTGCCAGCAGCTTGACGTCGAACACTGAAGCTTTCTTT.

This clonotype has more than one count but fewer than ten. The chain employs TRBV18 and TRBJ1-2; D ambiguous. CDR1 is KGHSH and CDR2 is LQKENI in the germline V gene. Trimming cost V 0 bases and J 6 bases, with 11 bases left between them. The CDR3 loop spans 14 amino acids. For the CDR3, the DNA is TGTGCCAGCTCACCACCGACGGGTCCGAATGGCTACACCTTC. Amino acid sequence: CASSPPTGPNGYTF.